This TCR beta chain appears in the sequencing data of a study of human T cells and chemical hapten exposure. Many counts were recorded for this clonotype. From the RACE reads, TCRdb called clonotypes with MiXCR, one entry per CDR3 protein. This sample has about 40,000 distinct CDR3 sequences, with around 3.2% found just once. This sample's time point: patch test 2, 6 weeks after DPC sensitization. Treatment of the sample: therapeutic diphenylcyclopropenone sensitization with weekly scalp DPC. Donors were 18 to 70-year-old alopecia patients suitable for DPC. The germline gives CDR1 DFQATT, CDR2 SNEGSKA (reference sequence). The CDR3 is made up of 12 amino acids. V was pared by 6 bases and J by 7 bases, with 4 bases of the junction left unmatched.

Sample: whole blood, taken in connection with sensitization to the hapten diphenylcyclopropenone (DPC). The chain is built from TRBV20-1 and TRBJ1-4; 8 bases match TRBD1. The receptor was derived from a man between 35 and 55 years old with alopecia areata. Some clones in this sample may be carry-over from other donors' samples. The CDR3 region has the DNA TGCAGTGCCGGAGACAGGGGTGAAAAACTGTTTTTT. Encoded protein: CSAGDRGEKLFF.